The following is a T cell receptor (beta chain) sequence with its context. The data stem from a study of CD8 T cells in Susac syndrome. CD8+ and CD4+ blood T cells underwent TCR beta sequencing. Germline-derived CDR1 and CDR2 are MDHEN and SYDVKM. The CDR3 has 15 residues. The V end lost 5 bases, the J end lost 5 bases, and 17 bases lay between the germline ends. The RNA, about 0.5 to 1 ug, was put through reverse transcription using random hexamers. Multiplex PCR with immunoSEQ amplified the TCR beta CDR3 across 54 Vbeta and 13 Jbeta. TCRdb recomputed calls from the immunoSEQ multiplex PCR reads with MiXCR, one row per CDR3 protein. The sample lists 330,000 or so distinct CDR3 sequences, 85% occurring once.

This receptor was identified in a human donor with multiple sclerosis. The chain carries TRBV28 and TRBJ2-3; D might be TRBD2 (6 bases). Material: CD8+ T cells from PBMCs. Here the CDR3 DNA reads TGTGCCAGCAGTATTCAGTCGGGACTTCTAGATACGCAGTATTTT. Protein product: CASSIQSGLLDTQYF.